The present T cell receptor beta chain was sequenced within a study of tumor-infiltrating lymphocytes in primary liver carcinoma. CDR1 is MNHEY and CDR2 is SVGAGI in the germline V gene. The CDR3 has 14 amino acids. Co-extraction of both nucleic acids (RNA and DNA) used about 18-31 mg of unsorted bulk tissue. Surgery removed the patients' primary liver carcinoma. Constant-region priming of 500 ng total RNA yielded TCR beta cDNA. What produced the TCR beta libraries was three nested multiplex PCR rounds using slightly modified ARM-PCR. The first two PCR rounds used TRBV1-TRBV30 forward primers with a C-beta reverse primer, 9 to 11 cycles each. TCRdb analysed the multiplex PCR reads with MiXCR anew, one entry per CDR3 protein. Of some 43,000 distinct CDR3 sequences listed, approximately 70% are singletons. This clonotype was observed a single time. At one end, the junction sequence differs from germline, possibly due to a read error.

Sequenced input: liver tumor tissue from sampling region 5. Noted subset: tumor region T5, tumor centre. The V and J genes are TRBV6-5 and TRBJ1-1; D may be TRBD1 (5 bases). This receptor was obtained from a man aged 35-49 years with primary liver carcinoma and hepatitis B virus infection. CDR3 amino acids: CASSLGGANAEAFF. The CDR3 bases are TGTGCCAGTAGCTTGGGGGGAGCGAACGCTGAAGCTTTCTTT.